The 29 T cell receptor beta chains below come from one sample, sequenced in a study of CD8+ T cells in alopecia areata. Described treatment: oral pan-JAK inhibitor, 5-10 mg twice daily. Reverse transcribed after extraction, RNA yielded cDNA as the sequencing template. Libraries were prepared by immunoSEQ multiplex PCR; TCRdb keeps only in-frame clonotypes and omits some of them. Of 180,000 or so clones listed, approximately 49% are singletons. The sequenced sample was CD8+ T cells sorted from blood, obtained around week 52, from a patient treated with tofacitinib. The source is a human donor with alopecia areata.

This clone occurred a few times. The rearrangement links TRBV15 to TRBJ2-7; TRBD1 is a possible D gene (6 bases). Germline lookup yields CDR1 LNHNV and CDR2 YYDKDF (reference sequence). The CDR3 is made up of 14 amino acids. The V end was cut by 4 bases, the J end by 2 bases, with 12 bases between. The CDR3 bases are TGTGCCACCAGCATCGGCAGGGGCACCTACGAGCAGTACTTC. It codes for CATSIGRGTYEQYF. The variable domain in full, completed from reference TRBV15 and TRBJ2-7, reads DAMVIQNPRYQVTQFGKPVTLSCSQTLNHNVMYWYQQKSSQAPKLLFHYYDKDFNNEADTPDNFQSRRPNTSFCFLDIRSPGLGDTAMYLCATSIGRGTYEQYFGPGTRLTVT.

This clone was observed a few times. The chain combines TRBV29-1 with TRBJ2-5, with TRBD2 identical over 7 bases. Germline values: CDR1 SQVTM, CDR2 ANQGSEA. The CDR3 contains 14 residues. The V gene end was trimmed by 5 bases and the J gene end by 0 bases; junction bases not matched to a gene: 6. The CDR3 here is CSVLGGEYQETQYF. The CDR3 bases are TGCAGCGTTCTTGGGGGGGAGTACCAAGAGACCCAGTACTTC.

The V gene is TRBV25-1, the J gene TRBJ1-1; D gene ambiguous. CDR1 is MGHDK, CDR2 SYGVNS, per germline. This CDR3 is built from 13 residues. Trimming shortened V by 5 bases and J by 0 bases, and 7 bases separated the two germline ends. The DNA of the CDR3 is TGTGCCAGCAGTCTGGGAATGAACACTGAAGCTTTCTTT. The encoded protein is CASSLGMNTEAFF.

The chain links TRBV11-1 to TRBJ2-5; D remains unclear. This CDR3 contains 12 residues. The V end was cut by 9 bases, the J end by 0 bases, with 8 bases between. Germline CDR1 reads SGHAT; CDR2 reads FQDESV (reference sequence). The CDR3 coding sequence is TGTGCCAGTGAAAAGTACCAAGAGACCCAGTACTTC. It encodes CASEKYQETQYF.

The chain links TRBV23-1 to TRBJ2-7, with a tentative D call TRBD1 (6 bases). TRBV23-1 is reported as an ORF; its role is uncertain. This CDR3 contains 14 residues. Deletions cut 6 bases from V and 3 bases from J, with 15 bases between. DNA for the CDR3: TGCGCCAGCAGACCAGGGACAAGAATCTACGAGCAGTACTTC. Residues: CASRPGTRIYEQYF.

The rearrangement joins TRBV14 to TRBJ2-3; D call uncertain. The germline V gene has CDR1 SGHDN and CDR2 FVKESK. The CDR3 covers 13 residues. V was pared by 0 bases and J by 3 bases, with 4 bases between. CDR3 sequence reads: CASSQEWTDTQYF. In nucleotides, the CDR3 is TGTGCCAGCAGCCAAGAGTGGACAGATACGCAGTATTTT.

This rearrangement joins TRBV7-9 to TRBJ1-5, with 11 bases that match TRBD1. CDR3 length equals 17 residues. Germline CDR1 is SEHNR and CDR2 is FQNEAQ (reference sequence). Trimming removed 5 bases from V and 2 bases from J; junction bases left unmatched: 8. CDR3 protein: CASSKDRGPLGNQPQHF. The CDR3 nucleotides read TGTGCCAGCAGCAAGGACAGGGGGCCGTTAGGCAATCAGCCCCAGCATTTT.

The V call is TRBV2, the J call TRBJ1-5; D is possibly TRBD1 (6 bases). CDR1 and CDR2 (germline): SNHLY, FYNNEI. This CDR3 spans 12 amino acids. V lost 7 bases and J 6 bases, leaving 10 bases between the germline ends. CDR3 protein: CASTGEGQPQHF. The CDR3 DNA sequence: TGTGCCAGCACAGGGGAAGGTCAGCCCCAGCATTTT.

The chain joins TRBV30 to TRBJ1-6; no definite D call. The V and J ends lost 5 bases and 4 bases respectively, with 15 bases between them. CDR1 is GTSNPN and CDR2 is SVGIG in the germline V gene (reference sequence). The CDR3 spans 15 residues. The CDR3 DNA sequence: TGTGCCTGGGGGCCTCGAGCTACTTATAATTCACCCCTCCACTTT. It encodes CAWGPRATYNSPLHF.

Only one count was recorded for this clone. Germline is not matched at one junction end, which may reflect a read error. The chain uses TRBV4-1 and TRBJ2-3; no reliable D call. Germline V lookup: CDR1 MGHRA, CDR2 YSYEKL. The CDR3 is 15 amino acids. The CDR3 DNA reads TGCGCCAGCAGCCAAGAGGTGGGCTTTACAGTTACGCAGTATTTT. As protein: CASSQEVGFTVTQYF.

This clone turned up a few times. This chain connects TRBV14 to TRBJ2-4; D is perhaps TRBD1 or TRBD2 (6 bases each). The CDR3 has 14 residues. Germline assignment: CDR1 SGHDN and CDR2 FVKESK. V dropped 2 bases and J dropped 8 bases, with 13 bases sitting between them. CDR3 sequence (DNA): TGTGCCAGCAGCCAACGGGGGCATTCGGACATTCAGTACTTC. This sequence encodes CASSQRGHSDIQYF.

This clone has just one count. The chain employs TRBV27 and TRBJ2-4; no clear D gene. Germline-derived CDR1 and CDR2 are MNHEY and SMNVEV (reference sequence). This CDR3 has 15 residues. The germline V and J ends were trimmed by 3 bases and 0 bases, with 9 bases remaining between them. The CDR3 region is CASSFGDGAKNIQYF. Written as DNA, the CDR3 is TGTGCCAGCAGTTTTGGAGACGGAGCCAAAAACATTCAGTACTTC.

The CDR3, as DNA: TGTGCCAGCGCTTTGGGCACTGAAGCTTTCTTT. Protein product: CASALGTEAFF. V is TRBV7-9 and J is TRBJ1-1; D gene ambiguous. The V gene's germline CDR1 is SEHNR and CDR2 FQNEAQ (reference sequence). Trimming removed 8 bases at V and 4 bases at J, with 8 bases between. This CDR3 is 11 amino acids long.

The rearrangement joins TRBV11-2 to TRBJ2-1; no definite D call. The ends were cut back, 2 bases at V and 6 bases at J, with 8 bases in the middle. The germline gives CDR1 SGHAT, CDR2 FQNNGV. This CDR3 contains 13 residues. The CDR3: CASSLNAANEQFF. The CDR3 nucleotides read TGTGCCAGCAGCTTAAACGCAGCCAATGAGCAGTTCTTC.

V gene TRBV30 combines with J gene TRBJ2-3; 10 bases match TRBD2. There are 16 residues in the CDR3. CDR1 and CDR2 from the germline V gene are GTSNPN and SVGIG (reference sequence). With 0 bases clipped from V and 1 base from J, the junction kept 4 bases outside the gene matches. The CDR3 nucleotides are TGTGCCTGGAGTGTACGGACTAGCGGCCGCACAGATACGCAGTATTTT. Amino acid sequence: CAWSVRTSGRTDTQYF.

The CDR3 DNA reads as TGTGCCAGCAGTCCTACTTATAATCAGCCCCAGCATTTT. It specifies CASSPTYNQPQHF. The chain links TRBV27 to TRBJ1-5; no definite D call. V shed 5 bases and J shed 4 bases, with 9 bases lying between them. There are 13 residues in the CDR3. CDR1 and CDR2 from the germline V gene are MNHEY and SMNVEV (reference sequence).

This clone was recorded at least ten times. This rearrangement joins TRBV5-4 to TRBJ2-1; 15 positions agree with TRBD2. The V segment lost 7 bases and the J segment 9 bases; nucleotides outside the gene matches: 5. The CDR3 is 14 amino acids. Looked up from germline, CDR1 is SGHNT and CDR2 is YYREEE (reference sequence). As DNA, the CDR3 is TGTGCCAGCCGCCGGACTAGCGGGAGGGGTGAGCAGTTCTTC. Protein: CASRRTSGRGEQFF.

In this sample, this clone turned up once. The chain joins TRBV6-5 to TRBJ2-5; 9 positions match TRBD2. Germline V lookup: CDR1 MNHEY, CDR2 SVGAGI. There are 15 residues in the CDR3. V shed 7 bases and J 4 bases; nucleotides not matched to a gene: 10. As DNA, the CDR3 is TGTGCCAGCATGAGAGTAGCGGGGGTCCCAGAGACCCAGTACTTC. Its translation is CASMRVAGVPETQYF.

This clone has more than one count but fewer than ten. The chain links TRBV11-2 to TRBJ2-7; D tentatively fits TRBD1 or TRBD2 (5 bases each). The V end was cut by 3 bases, the J end by 6 bases, with 15 bases between. CDR1 SGHAT and CDR2 FQNNGV come from the germline V gene. This CDR3 is built from 14 residues. CDR3 sequence: CASSFLEGPREQYF. CDR3 sequence (DNA): TGTGCCAGCAGCTTTCTTGAGGGACCCCGCGAGCAGTACTTC.

J is TRBJ2-7 and V is TRBV2, with D perhaps given as TRBD1 or TRBD2 (6 bases each). CDR3 length: 15 residues. Trimming cost V 3 bases and J 0 bases, with 12 bases left between them. CDR1 and CDR2 (germline): SNHLY, FYNNEI. CDR3 residues: CASSEAAGHSYEQYF. The DNA for the CDR3 is TGTGCCAGCAGTGAGGCCGCGGGACACTCCTACGAGCAGTACTTC.

This clone was detected only once. The chain links TRBV2 to TRBJ1-4; no reliable D call. The germline gives CDR1 SNHLY, CDR2 FYNNEI. V was shortened by 6 bases and J by 4 bases, with 21 bases between the two germline ends. The CDR3 runs 17 residues. CDR3 coding DNA: TGTGCCAGCAGATTCCTCACGGAGGGCCGATATAATGAAAAACTGTTTTTT. It yields the protein CASRFLTEGRYNEKLFF.

This clone was seen only once. The genes are TRBV6-5 and TRBJ2-5; D is unclear. V was clipped by 6 bases and J by 1 base, with 6 bases between them. Germline loops: CDR1 MNHEY, CDR2 SVGAGI. CDR3 length equals 12 residues. CDR3 sequence reads: CASRDRQETQYF. The CDR3 DNA sequence: TGTGCCAGCAGGGACCGCCAAGAGACCCAGTACTTC.

Note on this clone: The conserved closing phenylalanine or tryptophan is absent in this CDR3, likely reflecting a read error. The chain employs TRBV29-1 and TRBJ1-2; D gene ambiguous. V lost 0 bases to trimming and J lost 5 bases, with 7 bases between them. CDR3 size: 12 residues. Germline V gives CDR1 SQVTM, CDR2 ANQGSEA. The CDR3 here is CSVEDLEYGYTL. CDR3 DNA sequence: TGCAGCGTTGAAGACTTAGAGTATGGCTACACCCTC.

This chain joins TRBV29-1 and TRBJ2-1, with no clear D. The CDR3 is made up of 12 amino acids. The V gene's germline CDR1 is SQVTM and CDR2 ANQGSEA. V shed 4 bases and J shed 4 bases, with 8 bases lying between them. The CDR3 DNA reads as TGCAGCGTTGTACAGATTTACAATGAGCAGTTCTTC. This translates into CSVVQIYNEQFF.

The chain employs TRBV6-1 and TRBJ1-6; 7 nucleotides align to TRBD1. Germline V lookup: CDR1 MNHNS, CDR2 SASEGT. The CDR3 consists of 14 residues. The ends lost 8 bases at V and 5 bases at J; junction bases unmatched: 6. This CDR3 reads CASAGQADNSPLHF. In DNA, the CDR3 is TGTGCCAGCGCTGGACAGGCCGATAATTCACCCCTCCACTTT.

V and J are TRBV7-6 and TRBJ1-2; the D is unclear. Germline V lookup: CDR1 SGHVS, CDR2 FNYEAQ. V lost 1 base to trimming and J lost 8 bases, with 11 bases between them. The CDR3 covers 13 residues. As DNA, the CDR3 is TGTGCCAGCAGCTTAGGGCAGGTTTACGGCTACACCTTC. Its protein product is CASSLGQVYGYTF.

There are a few counts of this clone. The rearrangement uses TRBV27 and TRBJ2-3; D unresolved. The CDR3 totals 13 residues. Germline V gives CDR1 MNHEY, CDR2 SMNVEV (reference sequence). The V and J ends lost 1 base and 1 base respectively, with 3 bases between them. CDR3 DNA: TGTGCCAGCAGTTTATTTGGCACAGATACGCAGTATTTT. Translating it yields CASSLFGTDTQYF.

This clone was seen more than once but under ten times. The chain couples TRBV29-1 to TRBJ2-1; perhaps TRBD2 as D (7 bases). The germline gives CDR1 SQVTM, CDR2 ANQGSEA. V shed 6 bases and J shed 3 bases, with 21 bases lying between them. The CDR3 covers 16 residues. CDR3 DNA sequence: TGCAGCGTCCTGACGTGGCGGGGGCCCTACTACAATGAGCAGTTCTTC. Its protein is CSVLTWRGPYYNEQFF.

The V gene is TRBV27, the J gene TRBJ2-5; 8 bases are a match to TRBD2. The CDR3 extends over 13 amino acids. V dropped 6 bases and J dropped 3; count of bases not matched to a gene: 3. The germline V gene encodes CDR1 MNHEY and CDR2 SMNVEV (reference sequence). The CDR3: CASRGAGEETQYF. The CDR3 coding sequence is TGTGCCAGCAGGGGAGCGGGGGAAGAGACCCAGTACTTC.